Listed below are T cell receptor beta chains from one sample, sequenced in a study of blood T cell repertoires in COVID-19. The protocol was immunoSEQ multiplex PCR, while the TCRdb copy is restricted to in-frame clones and leaves out a portion. The profile shows about 44,000 clones, 88% of them singletons. Sequenced sample: peripheral blood. These receptor sequences come from a woman in her thirties or forties with acute or convalescent COVID-19. The CDR3 runs from the conserved cysteine through the conserved F or W. D genes are given only for firm matches. Some rows mark clone size as missing; the rest say once, few, many or name a class of expanded clone.

.,TRBV27,TRBJ1-6,TRBD1,CASSPGTGVGNALHF,TGTGCCAGCAGTCCTGGGACAGGGGTGGGGAATGCCCTCCACTTT
.,TRBV29-1,TRBJ2-5,TRBD1,CSADRGGQETQYF,TGCAGCGCTGACAGGGGTGGTCAAGAGACCCAGTACTTC
.,TRBV6-1,TRBJ1-2,TRBD1,CASSEAKATGNYGYTF,TGTGCCAGCAGTGAAGCGAAAGCGACAGGGAACTATGGCTACACCTTC
.,TRBV28,TRBJ2-7,.,CAAGGGYEQYF,TGTGCGGCGGGTGGTGGCTACGAGCAGTACTTC
.,TRBV15,TRBJ1-5,.,CATGRRDSNQPQHF,TGTGCCACGGGGCGGAGGGATAGCAATCAGCCCCAGCATTTT
once,TRBV19,TRBJ2-3,TRBD2,CASSIYSGSKDTQYF,TGTGCCAGTAGTATCTATAGCGGGAGTAAAGATACGCAGTATTTT
.,TRBV19,TRBJ1-2,.,CASSPHVAYGYTF,TGTGCCAGTAGTCCACACGTAGCCTATGGCTACACCTTC
.,TRBV7-2,TRBJ2-1,TRBD2,CASSEGLAGGLSEQFF,TGTGCCAGCAGCGAGGGACTAGCGGGGGGCCTCAGTGAGCAGTTCTTC
.,TRBV4-1,TRBJ1-4,.,CASSQGPRGRTNEKLFF,TGCGCCAGCAGCCAAGGACCTAGGGGAAGGACTAATGAAAAACTGTTTTTT
once,TRBV30,TRBJ1-1,.,CAWIGRAGVGTEAFF,TGTGCCTGGATAGGACGGGCAGGGGTGGGGACTGAAGCTTTCTTT
once,TRBV5-1,TRBJ2-2,.,CASSLLGGQVTGELFF,TGCGCCAGCAGCCTGTTGGGGGGGCAGGTCACCGGGGAGCTGTTTTTT
.,TRBV9,TRBJ1-2,.,CASSLIREAGGYTF,TGTGCCAGCAGCCTGATCCGGGAGGCTGGGGGCTACACCTTC
.,TRBV11-2,TRBJ1-2,.,CASSLDQQNYGYTF,TGTGCCAGCAGCTTAGATCAACAGAACTATGGCTACACCTTC
.,TRBV19,TRBJ1-5,.,CASSEGQSYSNQPQHF,TGTGCCAGTAGCGAAGGACAGAGCTATAGCAATCAGCCCCAGCATTTT
.,TRBV2,TRBJ1-2,TRBD1,CASSTTAGGFLYGYTF,TGTGCCAGCAGTACTACCGCAGGGGGTTTTCTCTATGGCTACACCTTC
.,TRBV7-8,TRBJ1-1,.,CASSSTRDRTEAFF,TGTGCCAGCAGCTCCACTAGGGATCGCACTGAAGCTTTCTTT
.,TRBV13,TRBJ2-7,.,CASSLGGGGSYEQYF,TGTGCCAGCAGCTTAGGGGGAGGGGGCTCCTACGAGCAGTACTTC
.,TRBV2,TRBJ1-5,.,CASSRDISNQPQHF,TGTGCCAGCAGTCGAGACATTAGCAATCAGCCCCAGCATTTT
.,TRBV19,TRBJ2-7,TRBD1,CASSISIGTGEYEQYF,TGTGCCAGTAGTATATCCATCGGGACAGGGGAGTACGAGCAGTACTTC
.,TRBV3-1/TRBV3-2,TRBJ1-2,TRBD1,CASRQGTGDGYGYTF,TGTGCCAGCAGACAAGGGACAGGGGACGGCTATGGCTACACCTTC
once,TRBV28,TRBJ2-1,.,CASTTTEEQFF,TGTGCCAGCACCACCACGGAGGAGCAGTTCTTC
.,TRBV7-2,TRBJ1-1,.,CASSLARGTEAFF,TGTGCCAGCAGCTTAGCAAGGGGGACTGAAGCTTTCTTT
.,TRBV5-1,TRBJ1-2,.,CASSSVSGANYGYTF,TGCGCCAGCAGCTCGGTATCGGGAGCTAACTATGGCTACACCTTC
.,TRBV19,TRBJ1-3,.,CASKDSSSGNTIYF,TGTGCCAGTAAGGACAGCTCCTCTGGAAACACCATATATTTT
.,TRBV19,TRBJ2-5,.,CASTRGSAQETQYF,TGTGCCAGTACCAGGGGTAGCGCACAAGAGACCCAGTACTTC
.,TRBV28,TRBJ1-2,.,CASSTDSPHYGYTF,TGTGCCAGCAGTACTGACAGCCCCCACTATGGCTACACCTTC
.,TRBV6-2/TRBV6-3,TRBJ2-3,TRBD1,CASSYGTELDTQYF,TGTGCCAGCAGTTACGGGACAGAGCTCGATACGCAGTATTTT
.,TRBV20-1,TRBJ1-2,TRBD1,CISGGDGYTF,TGCATCTCAGGGGGCGATGGCTACACCTTC